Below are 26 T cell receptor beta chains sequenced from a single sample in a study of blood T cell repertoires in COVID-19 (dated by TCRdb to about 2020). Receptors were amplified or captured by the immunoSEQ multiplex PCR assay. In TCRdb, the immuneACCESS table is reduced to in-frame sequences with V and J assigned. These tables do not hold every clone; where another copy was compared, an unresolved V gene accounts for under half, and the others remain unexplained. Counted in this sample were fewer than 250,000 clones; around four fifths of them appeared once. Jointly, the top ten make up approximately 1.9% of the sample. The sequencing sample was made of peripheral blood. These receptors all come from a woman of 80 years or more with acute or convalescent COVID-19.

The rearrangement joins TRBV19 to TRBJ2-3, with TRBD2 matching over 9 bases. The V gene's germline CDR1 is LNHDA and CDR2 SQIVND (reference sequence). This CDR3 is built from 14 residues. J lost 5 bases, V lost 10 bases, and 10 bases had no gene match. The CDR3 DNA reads TGTGCCACCGCCCCAGCGGGGGGACGAGATACGCAGTATTTT. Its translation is CATAPAGGRDTQYF.

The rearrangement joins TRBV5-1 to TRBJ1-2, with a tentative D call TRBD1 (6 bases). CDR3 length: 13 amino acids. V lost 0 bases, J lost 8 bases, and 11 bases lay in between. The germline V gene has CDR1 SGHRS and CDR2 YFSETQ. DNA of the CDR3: TGCGCCAGCAGCTTGGGCACAGGGCTCGGCTACACCTTC. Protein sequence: CASSLGTGLGYTF.

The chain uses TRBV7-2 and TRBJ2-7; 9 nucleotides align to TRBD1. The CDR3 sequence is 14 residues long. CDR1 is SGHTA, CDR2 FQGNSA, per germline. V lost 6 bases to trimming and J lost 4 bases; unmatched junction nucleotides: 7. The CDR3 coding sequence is TGTGCCAGCAGAGCGACAGGGGGAAGTTACGAGCAGTACTTC. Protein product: CASRATGGSYEQYF.

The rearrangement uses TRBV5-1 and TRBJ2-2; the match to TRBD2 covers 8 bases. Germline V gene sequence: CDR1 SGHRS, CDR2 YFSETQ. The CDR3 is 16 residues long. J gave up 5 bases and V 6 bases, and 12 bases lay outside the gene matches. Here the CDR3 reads CASTSSGGAGTGELFF. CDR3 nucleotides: TGCGCCAGCACCTCGTCCGGGGGGGCTGGTACCGGGGAGCTGTTTTTT.

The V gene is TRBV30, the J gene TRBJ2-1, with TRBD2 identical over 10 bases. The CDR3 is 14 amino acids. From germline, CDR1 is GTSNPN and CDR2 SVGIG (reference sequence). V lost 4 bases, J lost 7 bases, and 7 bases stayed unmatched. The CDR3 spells CAWNLGTSANEQFF. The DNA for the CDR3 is TGTGCCTGGAATTTGGGGACTAGCGCTAATGAGCAGTTCTTC.

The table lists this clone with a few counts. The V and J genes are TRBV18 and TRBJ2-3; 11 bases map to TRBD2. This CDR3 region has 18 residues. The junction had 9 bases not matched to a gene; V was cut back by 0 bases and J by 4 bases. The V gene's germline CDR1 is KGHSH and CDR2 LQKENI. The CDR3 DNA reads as TGTGCCAGCTCACCACCACGGGCCCGACTAGCGGGGCCAGATACGCAGTATTTT. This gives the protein CASSPPRARLAGPDTQYF.

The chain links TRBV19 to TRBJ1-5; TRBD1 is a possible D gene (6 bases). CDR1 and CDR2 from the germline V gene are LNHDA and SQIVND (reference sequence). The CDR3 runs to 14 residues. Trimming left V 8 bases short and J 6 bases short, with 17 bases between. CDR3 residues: CASDDRRVGQPQHF. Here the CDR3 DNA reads TGTGCCAGTGACGACAGGAGAGTCGGTCAGCCCCAGCATTTT.

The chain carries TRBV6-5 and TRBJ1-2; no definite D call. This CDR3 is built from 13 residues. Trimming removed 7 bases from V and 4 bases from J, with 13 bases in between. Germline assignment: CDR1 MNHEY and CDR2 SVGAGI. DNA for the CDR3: TGTGCCAGCACTATGACATATGGCTATGGCTACACCTTC. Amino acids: CASTMTYGYGYTF.

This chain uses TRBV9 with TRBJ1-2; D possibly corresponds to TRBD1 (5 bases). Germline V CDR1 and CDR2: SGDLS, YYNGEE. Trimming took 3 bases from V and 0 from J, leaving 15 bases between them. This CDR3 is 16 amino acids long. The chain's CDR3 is CASSAGGTRANYGYTF. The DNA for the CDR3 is TGTGCCAGCAGCGCGGGGGGGACCCGGGCTAACTATGGCTACACCTTC.

The CDR3 protein is CASTQGQNTEAFF. In DNA, the CDR3 is TGTGCCAGCACTCAGGGGCAGAACACTGAAGCTTTCTTT. The V and J genes are TRBV2 and TRBJ1-1, with D tentatively TRBD1 (6 bases). V was trimmed by 7 bases and J by 1 base, leaving 10 bases between them. Germline CDR1 and CDR2: SNHLY and FYNNEI. There are 13 residues in the CDR3.

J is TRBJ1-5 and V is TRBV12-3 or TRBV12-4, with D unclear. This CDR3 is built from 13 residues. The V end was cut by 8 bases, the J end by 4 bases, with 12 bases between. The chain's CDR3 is CASGETGNQPQHF. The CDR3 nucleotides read TGTGCCAGCGGGGAGACTGGTAATCAGCCCCAGCATTTT.

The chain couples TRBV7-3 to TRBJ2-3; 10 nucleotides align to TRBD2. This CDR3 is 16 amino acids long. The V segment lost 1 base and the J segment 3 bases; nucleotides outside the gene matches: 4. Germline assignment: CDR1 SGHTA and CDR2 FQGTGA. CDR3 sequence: CASSLMISGGTDTQYF. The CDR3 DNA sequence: TGTGCCAGCAGCTTAATGATTAGCGGGGGGACAGATACGCAGTATTTT. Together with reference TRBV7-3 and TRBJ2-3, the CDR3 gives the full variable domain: GAGVSQTPSNKVTEKGKYVELRCDPISGHTALYWYRQSLGQGPEFLIYFQGTGAADDSGLPNDRFFAVRPEGSVSTLKIQRTERGDSAVYLCASSLMISGGTDTQYFGPGTRLTVL.

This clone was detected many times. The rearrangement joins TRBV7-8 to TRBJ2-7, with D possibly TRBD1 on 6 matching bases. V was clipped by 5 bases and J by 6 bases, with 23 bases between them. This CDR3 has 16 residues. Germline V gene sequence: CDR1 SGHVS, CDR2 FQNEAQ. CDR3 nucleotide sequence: TGTGCCAGCAGCCCCCAAGCTTGGGGGCTTCCACTCGAGCAGTACTTC. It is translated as CASSPQAWGLPLEQYF.

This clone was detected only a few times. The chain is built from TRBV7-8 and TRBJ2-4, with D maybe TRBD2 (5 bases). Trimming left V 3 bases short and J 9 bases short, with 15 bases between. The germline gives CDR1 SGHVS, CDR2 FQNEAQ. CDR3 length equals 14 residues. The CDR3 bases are TGTGCCAGCAGCTTGGACCGGGGTCCTGGCATTCAGTACTTC. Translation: CASSLDRGPGIQYF.

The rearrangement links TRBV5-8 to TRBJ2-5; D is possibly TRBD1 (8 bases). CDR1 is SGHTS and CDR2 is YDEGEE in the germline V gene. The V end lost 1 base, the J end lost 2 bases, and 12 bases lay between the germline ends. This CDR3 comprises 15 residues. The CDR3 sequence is CASSLTGGVQETQYF. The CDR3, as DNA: TGTGCCAGCAGCTTGACAGGGGGGGTACAAGAGACCCAGTACTTC.

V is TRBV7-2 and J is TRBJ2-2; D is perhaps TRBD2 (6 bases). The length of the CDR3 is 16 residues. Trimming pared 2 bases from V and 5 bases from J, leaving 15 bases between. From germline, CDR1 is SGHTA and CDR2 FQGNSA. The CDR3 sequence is CASSLLGEAGTGELFF. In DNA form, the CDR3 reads TGTGCCAGCAGCTTACTGGGGGAGGCGGGTACCGGGGAGCTGTTTTTT.

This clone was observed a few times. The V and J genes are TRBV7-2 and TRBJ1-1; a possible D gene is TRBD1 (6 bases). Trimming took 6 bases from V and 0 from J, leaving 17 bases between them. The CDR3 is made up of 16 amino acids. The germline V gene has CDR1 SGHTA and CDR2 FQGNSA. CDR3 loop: CASRLRAGDLNTEAFF. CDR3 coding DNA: TGTGCCAGCAGATTAAGGGCAGGGGACCTGAACACTGAAGCTTTCTTT.

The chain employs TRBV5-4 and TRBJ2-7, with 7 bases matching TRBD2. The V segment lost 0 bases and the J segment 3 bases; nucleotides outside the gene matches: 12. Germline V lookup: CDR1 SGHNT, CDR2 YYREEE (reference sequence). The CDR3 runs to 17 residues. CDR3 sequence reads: CASSLGLGASGFYEQYF. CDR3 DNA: TGTGCCAGCAGCTTGGGGCTAGGAGCTAGCGGATTCTACGAGCAGTACTTC.

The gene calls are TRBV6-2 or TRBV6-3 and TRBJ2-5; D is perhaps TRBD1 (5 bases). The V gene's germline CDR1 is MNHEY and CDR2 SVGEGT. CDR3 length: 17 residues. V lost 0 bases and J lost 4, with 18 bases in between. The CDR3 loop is CASSYSKSTGRGETQYF. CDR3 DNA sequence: TGTGCCAGCAGTTACTCGAAATCCACAGGTAGAGGAGAGACCCAGTACTTC.

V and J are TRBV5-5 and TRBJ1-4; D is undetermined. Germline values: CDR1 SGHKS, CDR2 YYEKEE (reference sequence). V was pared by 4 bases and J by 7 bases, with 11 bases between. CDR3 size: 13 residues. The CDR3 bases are TGTGCCAGCAGCCCCGATAGTTTTGAAAAACTGTTTTTT. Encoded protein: CASSPDSFEKLFF.

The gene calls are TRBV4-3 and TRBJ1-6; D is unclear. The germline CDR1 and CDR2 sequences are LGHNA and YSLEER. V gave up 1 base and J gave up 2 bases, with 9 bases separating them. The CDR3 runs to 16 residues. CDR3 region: CASSQVVRTYNSPLHF. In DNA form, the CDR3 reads TGCGCCAGCAGCCAAGTTGTGAGGACCTATAATTCACCCCTCCACTTT.

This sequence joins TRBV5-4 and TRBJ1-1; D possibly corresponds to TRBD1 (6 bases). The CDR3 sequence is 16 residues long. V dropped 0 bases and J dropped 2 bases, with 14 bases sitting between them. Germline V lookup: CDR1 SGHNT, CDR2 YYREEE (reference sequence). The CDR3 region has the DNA TGTGCCAGCAGCTTGGAACCCGGACAGACAAACACTGAAGCTTTCTTT. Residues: CASSLEPGQTNTEAFF. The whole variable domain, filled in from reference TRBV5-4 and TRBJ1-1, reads ETGVTQSPTHLIKTRGQQVTLRCSSQSGHNTVSWYQQALGQGPQFIFQYYREEENGRGNFPPRFSGLQFPNYSSELNVNALELDDSALYLCASSLEPGQTNTEAFFGQGTRLTVV.

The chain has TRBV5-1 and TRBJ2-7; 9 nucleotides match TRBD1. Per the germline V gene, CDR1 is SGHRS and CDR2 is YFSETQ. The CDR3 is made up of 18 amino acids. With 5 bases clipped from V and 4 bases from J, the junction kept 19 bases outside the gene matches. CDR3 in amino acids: CASSYLAPGQGRFYEQYF. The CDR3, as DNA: TGCGCCAGCAGTTACCTAGCCCCGGGACAGGGTAGATTTTACGAGCAGTACTTC.

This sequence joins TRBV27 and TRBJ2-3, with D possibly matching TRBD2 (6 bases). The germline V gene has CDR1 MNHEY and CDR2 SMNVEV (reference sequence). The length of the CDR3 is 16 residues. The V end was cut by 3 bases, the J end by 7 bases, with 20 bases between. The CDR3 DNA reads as TGTGCCAGCAGTTTTCTCGTGACTAGAGGATCTTATACGCAGTATTTT. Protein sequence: CASSFLVTRGSYTQYF.

This chain's CDR3 is CASSLAVGRNTGELFF. The CDR3 region has the DNA TGTGCCAGCAGCTTAGCCGTGGGCCGCAACACCGGGGAGCTGTTTTTT. This sequence joins TRBV11-3 and TRBJ2-2; no clear D gene. The CDR3 has 16 residues. V lost 1 base and J lost 2, with 11 bases in between. Per the germline V gene, CDR1 is SGHNT and CDR2 is YENEEA.

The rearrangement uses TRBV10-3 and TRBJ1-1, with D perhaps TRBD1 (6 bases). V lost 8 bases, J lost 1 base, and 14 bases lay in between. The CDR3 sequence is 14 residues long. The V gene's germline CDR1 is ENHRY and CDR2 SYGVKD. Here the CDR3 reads CAIGEYRENTEAFF. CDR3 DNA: TGTGCCATCGGGGAGTACAGGGAGAACACTGAAGCTTTCTTT.